This entry describes one T cell receptor (beta chain). The data originate from a study of cytomegalovirus exposure and HLA in healthy donors. The PCR used 60 Vbeta and 13 Jbeta primers. Profiling relied on immunoSEQ multiplex PCR, and the TCRdb table lists in-frame clones only, not all of them. The repertoire has some 140,000 clones, roughly four fifths of them found once; the top ten carry roughly 3.1%. The origin of this receptor is a young man in good health and CMV-seronegative. Sequencing input: PBMCs.

CDR3 in amino acids: CASGGDHGYTF. The CDR3 nucleotides read TGCGCCAGCGGGGGGGATCATGGCTACACCTTC. This chain links TRBV4-1 with TRBJ1-2; a possible D gene is TRBD1 (5 bases). The CDR3 spans 11 residues. CDR1 and CDR2 from the germline V gene are MGHRA and YSYEKL. The V and J ends lost 8 bases and 6 bases respectively, with 10 bases between them.